This T cell receptor (beta chain) was sequenced for a study of persistence of HIV-infected CD4 T cells. Germline-derived CDR1 and CDR2 are LGHDT and YNNKEL (reference sequence). The CDR3 loop spans 12 amino acids. V was trimmed by 4 bases and J by 6 bases, leaving 7 bases between them. With regard to this clone: Its antigen is undetermined.

Nonspecific anti-CD3/anti-CD28 bead stimulation represents the broad CD4+ T cell repertoire. CD4+ T cells upregulating both CD40 ligand and CD69 were sorted as responding cells. These HIV-1-infected adults initiated suppressive ART in chronic infection. The libraries were made with immunoSEQ version 4 in survey mode. The method was immunoSEQ multiplex PCR; TCRdb's version includes in-frame clones alone and lacks a portion of them. The table shows about 45,000 clones, with over 80% occurring only once. The material was CD4+ T cells sorted from PBMCs after approximately 19-hour stimulation, obtained from a patient who received antiretroviral therapy. The receptor's source is an adult woman with HIV who was CMV-seropositive. This rearrangement joins TRBV3-1 (or the pseudogene TRBV3-2) to TRBJ2-1; D not certain. The CDR3 DNA sequence: TGTGCCAGCAGCCCGGGTGGCAATGAGCAGTTCTTC. As protein: CASSPGGNEQFF.